This TCR beta chain was sequenced during a study of T cells in narcolepsy. Turning to the study itself: Enrolled donors included narcolepsy type 1 or type 2 patients and healthy controls. Study-level points and caveats: Autoreactive clonotypes reportedly recurred in blood of same and different patients, not controls. HCRT-specific and TRIB2-specific autoreactive clonotypes appeared among same-patient CSF and blood CD4+ clonotypes.

Germline V gene sequence: CDR1 SGHRS, CDR2 YFSETQ. V was cut by 7 bases and J by 10 bases, with 18 bases left in between. The CDR3 spans 12 residues. Note on this clone: The antigen remains undetermined.

Method: immunoSEQ multiplex PCR; TCRdb's copy keeps in-frame clones and lacks some. The sample yields 15,000 to 16,000 clones, 85% seen once. The chain links TRBV5-1 to TRBJ2-7; the D call may be TRBD1 or TRBD2 (5 bases each). This TCR was recovered from a human donor in good health. Material: memory (CD45RA-) CD4+ T cells from blood. As DNA, the CDR3 is TGCGCCAGCGAAAATCCCGGGGACCGACAGTACTTC. The encoded protein is CASENPGDRQYF.